This T cell receptor (beta chain) derives from a study of graft-versus-host responses after intestinal transplantation. A single count supports this clone. What it recognizes is unknown. Clones were read by immunoSEQ multiplex PCR, and TCRdb kept only the in-frame ones, dropping some. The data hold fewer than 30,000 clones, with around 85% observed a single time. The length of the CDR3 is 17 residues. After removal of 4 bases from V and 4 bases from J, the junction contained 9 bases not matched to a gene. Germline V lookup: CDR1 MNHNS, CDR2 SASEGT. Study findings and constraints: Recipient marrow showed GvH clones, some seen first in ileum or blood.

The rearrangement joins TRBV6-1 to TRBJ1-5; 11 bases align to TRBD1. Here the sequenced sample was PBMCs, taken around 460 days after intestinal transplant. The receptor's source is a human patient who received an intestinal transplant, so some T cells may come from the graft donor. The CDR3 DNA follows: TGTGCCAGCAGTGGCAGGACAGGGGGCGCCCGGAATCAGCCCCAGCATTTT. It encodes CASSGRTGGARNQPQHF.